This TCR beta chain was captured in a study of early T cells in non-severe SARS-CoV-2 infection. This CDR3 comprises 16 residues. The V gene end was trimmed by 6 bases and the J gene end by 0 bases; junction bases not matched to a gene: 12. CDR1 and CDR2 (germline): DFQATT, SNEGSKA (reference sequence). This clonotype has a count of ten or more. Molecules of cDNA were individually given unique molecular identifiers that were attached to them. TCRdb passed the 5' RACE reads through MiXCR, listing each CDR3 protein once. The sample lists 45,000 to 60,000 distinct CDR3 sequences, roughly 8.7% occurring once.

The chain couples TRBV20-1 to TRBJ2-7; 9 nucleotides align to TRBD2. Source: whole blood, taken at baseline. The sequence was collected from an adult who was a healthcare worker with PCR-confirmed SARS-CoV-2 infection or an uninfected control (not recorded which). CDR3 sequence (DNA): TGCAGTGCCACCCGGGGGGCGGGAGGGATCTCCTACGAGCAGTACTTC. As protein: CSATRGAGGISYEQYF.